The sample holds a few counts of the clone carrying this T cell receptor (beta chain). UMIs were added to TCR cDNA along with a universal primer site when it was made by 5'RACE template switching. A single record per CDR3 protein comes from TCRdb applying MiXCR to the 5' RACE reads. The sample includes some 560,000 distinct CDR3 sequences, about a fifth seen only once; the top ten take 14%. The sample belongs to a study of T cells after yellow fever vaccination. Study-wide context: The SMART-Seq v4 Ultra Low Input method served to prepare the low-cell-number fractions.

The CDR3 totals 15 residues. Germline V gene lookup returns CDR1 LNHDA and CDR2 SQIVND (reference sequence). Trimming removed 0 bases from V and 1 base from J, with 7 bases in between. V gene TRBV19 combines with J gene TRBJ2-1; perhaps TRBD2 as D (6 bases). The sequencing here drew on PBMCs, taken 15 days after the yellow fever booster vaccination. The receptor comes from a man aged 30 to 39 who received the YFV17D yellow fever vaccine. The DNA of the CDR3 is TGTGCCAGTAGTATAGAGGGGGGTTCCTACAATGAGCAGTTCTTC. Its translation: CASSIEGGSYNEQFF.